This record concerns one T cell receptor beta chain sequence. Its antigen is as yet unknown. These donors counted as nominally healthy when sampled, but unrecorded immune exposures were likely. Vbeta (60) and Jbeta (13) primers were used in the PCR. Generated by immunoSEQ multiplex PCR, the TCRdb table keeps only in-frame clones and is missing some. The sample contains 160,000 or so clones, around 77% of which appear only once. The sample belongs to a study of cytomegalovirus exposure and HLA in healthy donors. Whole-study results and caveats: The dataset shows that most TCR sequences were rare, while some public TCRs occurred in many donors.

The CDR3 is made up of 14 amino acids. Germline V lookup: CDR1 SNHLY, CDR2 FYNNEI. V was cut by 6 bases and J by 2 bases, with 14 bases left in between. The clonotype comes from a man between 60 and 75 years old in good health and CMV-seronegative. The sample taken for sequencing was PBMCs. V gene TRBV2 combines with J gene TRBJ2-7; D is possibly TRBD2 (6 bases). Here the CDR3 reads CASREPGEAYEQYF. The CDR3 bases are TGTGCCAGCAGGGAACCGGGAGAAGCCTACGAGCAGTACTTC.